The 20 T cell receptor beta chains reported below all come from one sample, sequenced in a study of technical replicates of blood from a handful of donors. The protocol was immunoSEQ multiplex PCR, while the TCRdb copy is restricted to in-frame clones and leaves out a portion. The table shows 75,000 to 100,000 clones, with 85% to 95% occurring only once. The source material was T cells isolated from PBMCs. The receptors were gathered from a human donor in good health.

The genes are TRBV5-1 and TRBJ2-1; D possibly corresponds to TRBD2 (5 bases). CDR3 size: 14 residues. Germline values: CDR1 SGHRS, CDR2 YFSETQ. V was trimmed by 7 bases and J by 4 bases, leaving 15 bases between them. CDR3 coding DNA: TGCGCCAGCCCTCTAGCTGGTTGGTACAATGAGCAGTTCTTC. It translates to CASPLAGWYNEQFF. The variable domain in full, completed from reference TRBV5-1 and TRBJ2-1, reads KAGVTQTPRYLIKTRGQQVTLSCSPISGHRSVSWYQQTPGQGLQFLFEYFSETQRNKGNFPGRFSGRQFSNSRSEMNVSTLELGDSALYLCASPLAGWYNEQFFGPGTRLTVL.

This clone was found once. The chain recombines TRBV5-4 with TRBJ2-5, with TRBD1 identical over 10 bases. This CDR3 has 15 amino acids. Losses at the gene ends were 4 bases for V and 4 bases for J; bases not matched to a gene: 7. In germline, CDR1 is SGHNT, CDR2 YYREEE (reference sequence). Written as DNA, the CDR3 is TGTGCCAGCAGCGTCCGGGACAGGGGAAGAGAGACCCAGTACTTC. Residues: CASSVRDRGRETQYF.

V gene TRBV2 combines with J gene TRBJ2-7; D not resolved. V gave up 7 bases and J gave up 5 bases, with 12 bases separating them. The CDR3 is made up of 12 amino acids. Germline V gene sequence: CDR1 SNHLY, CDR2 FYNNEI. The CDR3 DNA reads as TGTGCCAGCATATCTATTCAAGACGAGCAGTACTTC. It codes for CASISIQDEQYF.

The chain employs TRBV28 and TRBJ2-1, with TRBD2 matching 7 bases. The V gene's germline CDR1 is MDHEN and CDR2 SYDVKM. The CDR3 runs 14 residues. V gave up 8 bases and J gave up 7 bases; unmatched junction bases: 11. The CDR3 DNA sequence: TGTGCCAGCCCCCCTACGCGGGAGTGGAATGAGCAGTTCTTC. Encoded protein: CASPPTREWNEQFF.

In this sample, this clone turned up once. J is TRBJ1-1 and V is TRBV4-1, with 8 bases aligning to TRBD1. Germline V lookup: CDR1 MGHRA, CDR2 YSYEKL. The CDR3 runs to 16 residues. J was trimmed by 2 bases and V by 0 bases; bases with no gene match: 5. CDR3 nucleotides: TGCGCCAGCAGCCAAGAAAGAGGACAGGGAAACACTGAAGCTTTCTTT. Translation: CASSQERGQGNTEAFF.

The chain combines TRBV7-2 with TRBJ2-7; TRBD1 agrees at 9 bases. The germline V gene encodes CDR1 SGHTA and CDR2 FQGNSA. J lost 2 bases, V lost 5 bases, and 16 bases had no gene match. This CDR3 has 18 amino acids. The CDR3 DNA reads TGTGCCAGCAGCCCCAACCCTAATTACGGGACAGGGACCTACGAGCAGTACTTC. Amino acid sequence: CASSPNPNYGTGTYEQYF.

The CDR3 bases are TGTGCCAGCACCCACCCGACAGAGGATGAGCAGTTCTTC. It encodes CASTHPTEDEQFF. This sequence joins TRBV5-6 and TRBJ2-1, with D possibly TRBD1 on 5 matching bases. The CDR3 contains 13 residues. V lost 6 bases and J lost 8, with 15 bases in between. CDR1 and CDR2 (germline): SGHDT, YYEEEE.

The rearrangement joins TRBV28 to TRBJ1-1, with 8 bases lining up with TRBD1. The V segment lost 6 bases and the J segment 4 bases; nucleotides outside the gene matches: 7. From germline, CDR1 is MDHEN and CDR2 SYDVKM. The CDR3 totals 14 residues. CDR3 amino acids: CASRPGQVSTEAFF. In DNA, the CDR3 is TGTGCCAGCAGACCGGGACAGGTTAGCACTGAAGCTTTCTTT.

The chain links TRBV2 to TRBJ2-1; 7 nucleotides agree with TRBD2. V lost 5 bases to trimming and J lost 9 bases; unmatched junction nucleotides: 10. CDR1 and CDR2 (germline): SNHLY, FYNNEI. The CDR3 sequence is 14 residues long. Written as DNA, the CDR3 is TGTGCCAGCAGTCTAGACGGGGGGACTCCTGAGCAGTTCTTC. Amino acid sequence: CASSLDGGTPEQFF. Using reference TRBV2 and TRBJ2-1 for the parts outside the CDR3, the full variable domain is EPEVTQTPSHQVTQMGQEVILRCVPISNHLYFYWYRQILGQKVEFLVSFYNNEISEKSEIFDDQFSVERPDGSNFTLKIRSTKLEDSAMYFCASSLDGGTPEQFFGPGTRLTVL.

The rearrangement links TRBV11-2 to TRBJ2-1; 8 bases are shared with TRBD2. The CDR3 length is 14 residues. Germline CDR1 reads SGHAT; CDR2 reads FQNNGV. After removal of 5 bases from V and 8 bases from J, the junction contained 8 bases not matched to a gene. The chain's CDR3 is CASSATSARDEQFF. The CDR3 bases are TGTGCCAGCAGCGCGACTAGCGCGAGAGATGAGCAGTTCTTC.

The count of this clone is one. CDR3 residues: CASSQDTKQLTPARYEQYF. The CDR3 DNA sequence: TGCGCCAGCAGCCAAGATACAAAACAGCTTACACCCGCCCGCTACGAGCAGTACTTC. V gene TRBV4-1 combines with J gene TRBJ2-7; D is uncertain. The CDR3 runs to 19 residues. The V end lost 0 bases, the J end lost 3 bases, and 24 bases lay between the germline ends. Germline V gene data show CDR1 as MGHRA and CDR2 as YSYEKL.

V usage is TRBV9 and J usage is TRBJ2-2; no clear D gene. Germline values: CDR1 SGDLS, CDR2 YYNGEE. The CDR3 totals 15 residues. With 0 bases removed from V and 2 bases from J, the gap between germline ends came to 8 bases. The CDR3 DNA reads as TGTGCCAGCAGCGTAGGTAACAGCAACACCGGGGAGCTGTTTTTT. Residues: CASSVGNSNTGELFF.

The chain has TRBV15 and TRBJ2-3; 7 bases are a match to TRBD1. J lost 5 bases, V lost 3 bases, and 11 bases had no gene match. Germline CDR1 LNHNV, CDR2 YYDKDF (reference sequence). The CDR3 length is 16 residues. CDR3 residues: CATSSWTGSRGDTQYF. In DNA form, the CDR3 reads TGTGCCACCAGCAGTTGGACAGGCTCCCGGGGAGATACGCAGTATTTT.

V gene TRBV15 combines with J gene TRBJ2-5, with D perhaps TRBD2 (5 bases). The V end was cut by 1 base, the J end by 5 bases, with 11 bases between. CDR1 is LNHNV, CDR2 YYDKDF, per germline (reference sequence). The CDR3 is 14 amino acids. Here the CDR3 reads CATSRVGDGETQYF. CDR3 DNA: TGTGCCACCAGCAGAGTCGGGGATGGGGAGACCCAGTACTTC.

This chain joins TRBV9 and TRBJ2-3; D unresolved. This CDR3 contains 16 residues. The V gene's germline CDR1 is SGDLS and CDR2 YYNGEE. V shed 0 bases and J shed 2 bases, with 13 bases lying between them. The CDR3 coding sequence is TGTGCCAGCAGCGTAGCTACGGGTTTTTCCACAGATACGCAGTATTTT. This sequence encodes CASSVATGFSTDTQYF.

The sample holds a few counts of this clone. The V call is TRBV6-4, the J call TRBJ2-3; 10 bases match TRBD2. J gave up 2 bases and V 7 bases, and 3 bases lay outside the gene matches. The germline CDR1 and CDR2 sequences are MRHNA and SNTAGT. The CDR3 extends over 14 amino acids. For the CDR3, the DNA is TGTGCCAGCAATACTAGCGGGAACACAGATACGCAGTATTTT. Encoded protein: CASNTSGNTDTQYF.

CDR3 sequence: CASSLPGLADTQYF. CDR3 in DNA: TGTGCCAGCAGCTTACCGGGACTTGCCGATACGCAGTATTTT. The V gene is TRBV7-8, the J gene TRBJ2-3; maybe TRBD2 (6 bases). Trimming removed 2 bases at V and 6 bases at J, with 12 bases between. Per germline, CDR1 SGHVS and CDR2 FQNEAQ. There are 14 residues in the CDR3. Together with reference TRBV7-8 and TRBJ2-3, the CDR3 gives the full variable domain: GAGVSQSPRYKVAKRGQDVALRCDPISGHVSLFWYQQALGQGPEFLTYFQNEAQLDKSGLPSDRFFAERPEGSVSTLKIQRTQQEDSAVYLCASSLPGLADTQYFGPGTRLTVL.

This clone was counted once. The CDR3, as DNA: TGTGCCAGCAGTTTACGGTCCTACGAGCAGTACTTC. Protein: CASSLRSYEQYF. This rearrangement joins TRBV28 to TRBJ2-7; the D is unclear. This CDR3 spans 12 amino acids. V lost 2 bases, J lost 1 base, and 3 bases lay in between. Germline V gene lookup returns CDR1 MDHEN and CDR2 SYDVKM.

The V call is TRBV7-6, the J call TRBJ2-5, with 11 positions matching TRBD2. The CDR3 spans 16 residues. Germline V gene lookup returns CDR1 SGHVS and CDR2 FNYEAQ. J was trimmed by 2 bases and V by 4 bases; bases with no gene match: 6. The CDR3 sequence: CASSSKRLAGQETQYF. CDR3 bases: TGTGCCAGCAGCTCTAAACGACTAGCGGGGCAAGAGACCCAGTACTTC.

The V and J genes are TRBV7-9 and TRBJ2-3; unclear D gene. The CDR3 is 12 residues long. Germline V gene sequence: CDR1 SEHNR, CDR2 FQNEAQ (reference sequence). V gave up 2 bases and J gave up 8 bases, with 8 bases separating them. CDR3 in DNA: TGTGCCAGCAGCTTATCCTGGAGTACGCAGTATTTT. Amino acids: CASSLSWSTQYF.